Listed below are T cell receptor beta chains from one sample, sequenced in a study of T cells in Graves' hyperthyroidism and ophthalmopathy. TCRdb used MiXCR to reprocess the multiplex PCR reads, holding one entry per CDR3 protein. The data hold a few hundred thousand distinct CDR3 sequences, with about 18% observed a single time. Specimen: blood. The origin of the receptors is a woman aged 18 to 35 with Graves' hyperthyroidism. Both conserved end residues are part of each CDR3. D genes are given only for firm matches. Clone size, where shown, is once, few, many, or a class for clones that have expanded.

d_call j_call clone_size cdr3_length v_call cdr3_nt cdr3_aa
. TRBJ1-3 many 12 TRBV7-9 TGTGCCAGCAGCTTAGTCGAAGACACCATATATTTT CASSLVEDTIYF
. TRBJ1-1 many 14 TRBV25-1 TGTGCCAGCAGTGAAGCGCAGGGTGGTACTGAAGCTTTCTTT CASSEAQGGTEAFF
. TRBJ1-6 . 13 TRBV6-1 TGTGCCAGCAGTGAGGTCCCCGGGGCCCCCCTCCACTTT CASSEVPGAPLHF
TRBD1 TRBJ1-1 many 15 TRBV6-5 TGTGCCAGCAGCGGACAGGGGGCAGAAAACACTGAAGCTTTCTTT CASSGQGAENTEAFF
. TRBJ1-1 many 17 TRBV5-1 TGCGCCAGCAGCCAAAACTACGCCTCTTTTATGGACACTGAAGCTTTCTTT CASSQNYASFMDTEAFF
. TRBJ1-1 . 15 TRBV25-1 TGTGCCAGCAGTGAACGGGGCAGGTCACCTGAAAGTGCTTTCTTT CASSERGRSPESAFF
. TRBJ1-2 many 14 TRBV7-2 TGTGCCAGCAGCTTCTTTGTAAAGGGGGGTGGCTACACCTTC CASSFFVKGGGYTF
. TRBJ1-3 few 15 TRBV7-9 TGTGCCAGCAGCTCGGAACAGGGCGCTGGAAACACCATATATTTT CASSSEQGAGNTIYF
TRBD1 TRBJ1-2 once 13 TRBV6-2/TRBV6-3 TGTGCCGGCCAGAGGGGGCGTAACTATGGCTACACCTTC CAGQRGRNYGYTF
. TRBJ2-7 many 15 TRBV2 TGTGCCAGCACTCCTTGGGGCAAAGCCGACTACGAGCAGTACTTC CASTPWGKADYEQYF
. TRBJ1-2 . 14 TRBV12-3/TRBV12-4 TGTGCCAGCAGGCCCCCACCGGGTGACGATGGCTACACCTTC CASRPPPGDDGYTF
. TRBJ1-1 many 15 TRBV5-1 TGCGCCAGCAGCCTACACACTCGGGGGGACACTGAAGCTTTCTTT CASSLHTRGDTEAFF
. TRBJ2-2 many 13 TRBV6-5 TGTGCCAGCAGTTACTTGGAGTCCGGGGAGCTGTTTTTT CASSYLESGELFF
. TRBJ1-5 many 13 TRBV9 TGTGCCAGCAGCGTAGACACTTATCAGCCCCAGCATTTT CASSVDTYQPQHF
. TRBJ1-1 many 13 TRBV29-1 TGCAGCGTTGGGGGACGGATGAACACTGAAGCTTTCTTT CSVGGRMNTEAFF
. TRBJ1-2 many 12 TRBV12-3/TRBV12-4 TGTGCCAGCAGTACCCAGGGCGGGGGCTACACCTTC CASSTQGGGYTF
TRBD1 TRBJ1-5 many 16 TRBV11-2 TGTGCCAGCAGCCGCCGACAGGGTTGGGTCAATCAGCCCCAGCATTTT CASSRRQGWVNQPQHF
. TRBJ2-2 many 17 TRBV7-7 TGTGCTAGCAGCCCTCGCATCGGGCCGAATGGCGCCGGGGAGCTGTTTTTT CASSPRIGPNGAGELFF
TRBD1 TRBJ2-7 many 14 TRBV6-5 TGTGCCAGCAGACCGGGACAGGAGACCTACGAGCAGTACTTC CASRPGQETYEQYF
. TRBJ1-5 many 15 TRBV2 TGTGCCAGCAGTGACTCGGGAGGGAACTGGCAGCCCCAGCATTTT CASSDSGGNWQPQHF
TRBD2 TRBJ2-2 . 15 TRBV9 TGTGCCAGCAGCGTACAAGCGGGAGTAAGCGGGGAGCTGTTTTTT CASSVQAGVSGELFF
TRBD2 TRBJ2-5 many 14 TRBV6-5 TGTGCCAGCAGTACCGGGGGGGCCTGGGAGACCCAGTACTTC CASSTGGAWETQYF
TRBD1 TRBJ1-5 . 16 TRBV10-2 TGCGCCAGCAGCCTCAAGCACACAGGGGGGAATCAGCCCCAGCATTTT CASSLKHTGGNQPQHF
TRBD1 TRBJ1-1 many 17 TRBV11-1 TGTGCCAGCAGCCTCCCGCCGGGACAGGGGTTGGACACTGAAGCTTTCTTT CASSLPPGQGLDTEAFF
. TRBJ2-5 few 12 TRBV7-9 TGTGCCAGCGCAACGGACCAAGAGACCCAGTACTTC CASATDQETQYF
. TRBJ1-1 many 14 TRBV4-1 TGCGCCAGCAGCCCGCCCAAGGGTTCCACTGAAGCTTTCTTT CASSPPKGSTEAFF
. TRBJ2-7 many 14 TRBV15 TGTGCCACCAGTAGTGTTAGGGGCTCCTATGAGCAGTACTTC CATSSVRGSYEQYF
TRBD1 TRBJ1-2 many 14 TRBV19 TGTGCCAGTAGTACTTATGGACAGGGAAATGGCTACACCTTC CASSTYGQGNGYTF
TRBD1 TRBJ1-2 many 16 TRBV6-1 TGTGCCAGCAGTGAAGCTTGGACAGGGAGGATCTATGGCTACACCTTC CASSEAWTGRIYGYTF
. TRBJ1-5 many 14 TRBV10-3 TGTGCCATCAGTGAGTGGGACAGCAATCAGCCCCAGCATTTT CAISEWDSNQPQHF
. TRBJ1-2 many 13 TRBV20-1 TGCAGTGCTAGTTGGTCCGGAAACTATGGCTACACCTTC CSASWSGNYGYTF
. TRBJ1-1 many 14 TRBV7-8 TGTGCCAGCAGCTTAACGAGGGTGTGGACTGAAGCTTTCTTT CASSLTRVWTEAFF
. TRBJ2-7 . 13 TRBV11-2 TGTGCCAGCAGCTTAGACGCCCGCTACGAGCAGTACTTC CASSLDARYEQYF
. TRBJ2-2 many 13 TRBV11-3 TGTGCCAGCAGCCTCCGGTACACCGGGGAGCTGTTTTTT CASSLRYTGELFF
. TRBJ1-5 many 13 TRBV6-1 TGTGCCAGCAGTCCTAATTGGGGTCAGCCCCAGCATTTT CASSPNWGQPQHF
. TRBJ1-2 many 12 TRBV29-1 TGCAGCGTTGAGGGGGCGCAGAGTGGCTACACCTTC CSVEGAQSGYTF
. TRBJ1-2 . 14 TRBV28 TGTGCCAGCAGAGCCACAGGGAATAACTATGGCTACACCTTC CASRATGNNYGYTF
. TRBJ2-7 . 13 TRBV11-2 TGTGTCAGCAGCTTAGGGGATCTCTACGAGCAGTACTTC CVSSLGDLYEQYF
TRBD1 TRBJ1-2 many 16 TRBV12-3/TRBV12-4 TGTGCCAGCAGTAACGGGGCTTACAGGGGAAGAGATGGCTACACCTTC CASSNGAYRGRDGYTF
. TRBJ1-2 many 14 TRBV28 TGTGCCAGCAGCTTAGGCCGGGGAGGGAATGGCTACACCTTC CASSLGRGGNGYTF
TRBD1 TRBJ1-6 few 16 TRBV9 TGTGCCAGCAGCGCCTTCCGAGGACAGGGTGTGTCACCCCTCCACTTT CASSAFRGQGVSPLHF
TRBD1 TRBJ2-3 . 16 TRBV11-2 TGTGCCAGCAGCTCGCCCTCGGGACAGAACACAGATACGCAGTATTTT CASSSPSGQNTDTQYF